Presented here are 25 T cell receptor beta chains from one specimen sequenced in a study of blood T cell repertoires in COVID-19. Sequencing was performed with immunoSEQ multiplex PCR; in TCRdb, only in-frame clones are kept and a portion is missing. The profile shows 130,000 or so clones, roughly 77% of them singletons. Input material: peripheral blood. These receptors were taken from a woman aged 70-85 years with COVID-19, enrolled during active disease.

V and J are TRBV19 and TRBJ2-3; possibly TRBD1 for D (7 bases). The CDR3 totals 15 residues. Germline-derived CDR1 and CDR2 are LNHDA and SQIVND (reference sequence). V was shortened by 8 bases and J by 0 bases, with 15 bases between the two germline ends. The CDR3 here is CASHKGAGSTDTQYF. CDR3 nucleotide sequence: TGTGCCAGTCATAAGGGGGCGGGAAGCACAGATACGCAGTATTTT. Supplemented by reference TRBV19 and TRBJ2-3, the full variable domain reads DGGITQSPKYLFRKEGQNVTLSCEQNLNHDAMYWYRQDPGQGLRLIYYSQIVNDFQKGDIAEGYSVSREKKESFPLTVTSAQKNPTAFYLCASHKGAGSTDTQYFGPGTRLTVL.

The chain has TRBV11-1 and TRBJ1-3; TRBD1 agrees at 8 bases. The length of the CDR3 is 15 residues. Unmatched junction bases numbered 3, after V lost 5 bases and J lost 0 bases. Looked up from germline, CDR1 is SGHAT and CDR2 is FQDESV (reference sequence). DNA of the CDR3: TGTGCCAGCAGCCGAACAGGGGGCTCTGGAAACACCATATATTTT. It is translated as CASSRTGGSGNTIYF.

The chain uses TRBV7-2 and TRBJ1-2, with 7 bases matching TRBD1. The V gene end was trimmed by 5 bases and the J gene end by 8 bases; junction bases not matched to a gene: 8. The CDR3 covers 13 residues. Per germline, CDR1 SGHTA and CDR2 FQGNSA. This CDR3 reads CASSIRDRRGYTF. The CDR3 DNA is TGTGCCAGCAGCATCCGGGACAGAAGGGGCTACACCTTC.

The chain employs TRBV6-1 and TRBJ2-2; 9 positions agree with TRBD2. Per the germline V gene, CDR1 is MNHNS and CDR2 is SASEGT. V shed 2 bases, J shed 2 bases, and the junction held 9 bases outside the gene matches. This CDR3 is 18 amino acids long. The CDR3 sequence is CASSELWRGGQNTGELFF. The CDR3 bases are TGTGCCAGCAGTGAACTCTGGCGGGGGGGCCAAAACACCGGGGAGCTGTTTTTT.

The chain joins TRBV7-2 to TRBJ1-2, with 12 bases matching TRBD1. Germline CDR1 and CDR2: SGHTA and FQGNSA. The CDR3 is 15 amino acids. The trim removed 3 bases at V and 2 bases at J, leaving 1 base unmatched. The DNA for the CDR3 is TGTGCCAGCAGCTTTGGGACAGGGGGCAACTATGGCTACACCTTC. Its translation is CASSFGTGGNYGYTF.

The chain combines TRBV5-6 with TRBJ1-4; D gene unclear. The CDR3 loop spans 13 amino acids. CDR1 and CDR2 (germline): SGHDT, YYEEEE. V lost 7 bases, J lost 3 bases, and 10 bases lay in between. Here the CDR3 DNA reads TGTGCCAGCGAGTTCGGGGCTAATGAAAAACTGTTTTTT. It codes for CASEFGANEKLFF.

In nucleotides, the CDR3 is TGTGCCAGTTCTCGGAGAGCGTCGAGCTCCTACAATGAGCAGTTCTTC. Protein: CASSRRASSSYNEQFF. This chain joins TRBV19 and TRBJ2-1; D remains unclear. V lost 8 bases to trimming and J lost 0 bases, with 17 bases between them. The CDR3 has 16 residues. Germline assignment: CDR1 LNHDA and CDR2 SQIVND (reference sequence).

The rearrangement uses TRBV6-2 or TRBV6-3 and TRBJ2-1; 9 bases fit TRBD2. This CDR3 has 17 amino acids. The V gene's germline CDR1 is MNHEY and CDR2 SVGEGT. Trimming removed 1 base from V and 0 bases from J; junction bases left unmatched: 4. The CDR3 region is CASSYLAGASSYNEQFF. CDR3 in DNA: TGTGCCAGCAGTTACTTAGCGGGGGCCAGCTCCTACAATGAGCAGTTCTTC.

For this clone: The junction differs from germline at one of its ends, possibly a read error. The rearrangement joins TRBV7-2 to TRBJ2-2, with 7 bases lining up with TRBD1. CDR1 and CDR2 from the germline V gene are SGHTA and FQGNSA. CDR3 length: 14 residues. The CDR3 spells CASSPDRNAGELFF. Here the CDR3 DNA reads TGTGCCAGCAGCCCGGACAGGAACGCCGGGGAGCTGTTTTTT.

The chain couples TRBV28 to TRBJ1-1, with 7 positions matching TRBD1. The CDR3 totals 14 residues. Trimming took 5 bases from V and 0 from J; bases not matched to a gene: 3. The germline gives CDR1 MDHEN, CDR2 SYDVKM. The CDR3 loop reads CASSGQDLNTEAFF. The DNA for the CDR3 is TGTGCCAGCAGTGGACAGGATTTGAACACTGAAGCTTTCTTT.

Here the CDR3 DNA reads TGTGCCAGTAGTCTACCCGGGGGGGCAAGTGAGCAGTTCTTC. It translates to CASSLPGGASEQFF. V gene TRBV19 combines with J gene TRBJ2-1; TRBD2 matches at 8 bases. V shed 5 bases and J 9 bases; nucleotides not matched to a gene: 9. CDR3 length: 14 residues. The germline gives CDR1 LNHDA, CDR2 SQIVND (reference sequence).

This clone was seen once. The chain joins TRBV20-1 to TRBJ2-3; 7 bases map to TRBD1. CDR3 size: 10 residues. V was pared by 3 bases and J by 12 bases, with 3 bases of the junction left unmatched. Germline V CDR1 and CDR2: DFQATT, SNEGSKA (reference sequence). The CDR3 DNA sequence: TGCAGTGCTAGGACAGGGCGTCAGTATTTT. It encodes CSARTGRQYF.

CDR3: CASSQAFGTYEQYF. CDR3 sequence (DNA): TGTGCCAGCAGCCAGGCCTTTGGTACCTACGAGCAGTACTTC. The genes are TRBV3-1 (or the pseudogene TRBV3-2) and TRBJ2-7; D is undetermined. Trimming took 3 bases from V and 2 from J, leaving 11 bases between them. The CDR3 totals 14 residues. Germline CDR1 LGHDT, CDR2 YNNKEL (reference sequence).

The chain combines TRBV6-1 with TRBJ2-7; the match to TRBD1 covers 8 bases. Germline lookup yields CDR1 MNHNS and CDR2 SASEGT. CDR3 length: 16 amino acids. The V segment lost 4 bases and the J segment 2 bases; nucleotides outside the gene matches: 10. For the CDR3, the DNA is TGTGCCAGCAGTGGTTTTAGACAGGGGACCCCCTACGAGCAGTACTTC. Amino acid sequence: CASSGFRQGTPYEQYF.

V and J are TRBV2 and TRBJ1-1, with D hard to call. The length of the CDR3 is 12 residues. Germline-derived CDR1 and CDR2 are SNHLY and FYNNEI. The V end was cut by 2 bases, the J end by 7 bases, with 8 bases between. CDR3 sequence reads: CASSEFGSEAFF. CDR3 coding DNA: TGTGCCAGCAGTGAATTTGGGAGTGAAGCTTTCTTT.

The chain employs TRBV30 and TRBJ2-2, with TRBD2 matching over 8 bases. The CDR3 runs 15 residues. V shed 2 bases and J 6 bases; nucleotides not matched to a gene: 8. Germline assignment: CDR1 GTSNPN and CDR2 SVGIG (reference sequence). CDR3 sequence (DNA): TGTGCCTGGAGTCGGGGGGGGCGATGGTCCGGGGAGCTGTTTTTT. Residues: CAWSRGGRWSGELFF.

This chain's CDR3 is CASSSISSYEQYF. The CDR3 DNA reads as TGTGCCAGCAGCTCAATAAGTAGCTACGAGCAGTACTTC. The chain employs TRBV5-4 and TRBJ2-7, with D unresolved. The V gene lost 3 bases and the J gene lost 3 bases, with 10 bases spanning the gap. The CDR3 has 13 amino acids. The V gene's germline CDR1 is SGHNT and CDR2 YYREEE (reference sequence). Combining the CDR3 with reference TRBV5-4 and TRBJ2-7 gives the whole variable domain ETGVTQSPTHLIKTRGQQVTLRCSSQSGHNTVSWYQQALGQGPQFIFQYYREEENGRGNFPPRFSGLQFPNYSSELNVNALELDDSALYLCASSSISSYEQYFGPGTRLTVT.

The chain recombines TRBV6-2 or TRBV6-3 with TRBJ1-2; D perhaps matches TRBD1 (6 bases). Germline CDR1 and CDR2: MNHEY and SVGEGT. The V end lost 1 base, the J end lost 5 bases, and 32 bases lay between the germline ends. This CDR3 spans 21 amino acids. The CDR3 here is CASSYFRSARDTSNPPYGYTF. The CDR3 DNA is TGTGCCAGCAGTTACTTTCGGAGTGCCCGGGACACATCAAACCCCCCTTATGGCTACACCTTC.

V is TRBV5-5 and J is TRBJ1-1, with 9 bases identical to TRBD1. Trimming cost V 2 bases and J 6 bases; bases outside gene matches: 5. Germline V gives CDR1 SGHKS, CDR2 YYEKEE (reference sequence). The CDR3 totals 14 residues. The CDR3, as DNA: TGTGCCAGCAGCTTCGGGACAGGGTTCGCTGAAGCTTTCTTT. This gives the protein CASSFGTGFAEAFF.

The V call is TRBV6-5, the J call TRBJ1-2, with a tentative D call TRBD1 (5 bases). From germline, CDR1 is MNHEY and CDR2 SVGAGI. The ends were cut back, 1 base at V and 6 bases at J, with 15 bases in the middle. This CDR3 comprises 15 residues. DNA for the CDR3: TGTGCCAGCAGTTACTTTGGAGGGAGGGGCGATGGCTACACCTTC. Protein: CASSYFGGRGDGYTF.

The V gene is TRBV19, the J gene TRBJ1-1, with D unresolved. This CDR3 has 15 residues. Germline lookup yields CDR1 LNHDA and CDR2 SQIVND (reference sequence). The ends were cut back, 3 bases at V and 1 base at J, with 12 bases in the middle. CDR3 sequence (DNA): TGTGCCAGTAGTATCGGGCCGGGAGGGAACACTGAAGCTTTCTTT. As protein: CASSIGPGGNTEAFF.

The chain is built from TRBV28 and TRBJ1-1; 10 bases align to TRBD1. V lost 4 bases and J lost 4; bases outside the gene matches: 9. This CDR3 is 16 amino acids long. Germline CDR1 reads MDHEN; CDR2 reads SYDVKM. The CDR3: CASSSLLGQGRTEAFF. The CDR3 bases are TGTGCCAGCAGTTCGTTACTGGGACAGGGGCGCACTGAAGCTTTCTTT.

V is TRBV3-1 (or the pseudogene TRBV3-2) and J is TRBJ1-4; TRBD1 is a possible D gene (5 bases). V lost 3 bases and J lost 5, with 10 bases in between. This CDR3 spans 14 amino acids. CDR1 LGHDT and CDR2 YNNKEL come from the germline V gene (reference sequence). DNA for the CDR3: TGTGCCAGCAGCCAGAGCAGGGCCAATGAAAAACTGTTTTTT. Translation gives CASSQSRANEKLFF.

This chain links TRBV11-2 with TRBJ2-2, with 9 nucleotides matching TRBD1. Germline CDR1 SGHAT, CDR2 FQNNGV. V was pared by 6 bases and J by 6 bases, with 8 bases of the junction left unmatched. The CDR3 runs to 15 residues. CDR3 sequence (DNA): TGTGCCAGCAGGGCCGGGACAGGGTCGGCCGGGGAGCTGTTTTTT. Encoded protein: CASRAGTGSAGELFF.

The chain links TRBV9 to TRBJ1-6; a possible D gene is TRBD1 (5 bases). Germline assignment: CDR1 SGDLS and CDR2 YYNGEE. Trimming removed 0 bases at V and 3 bases at J, with 7 bases between. The CDR3 length is 15 residues. CDR3 region: CASSVGQFYNSPLHF. The CDR3 bases are TGTGCCAGCAGCGTAGGACAGTTCTATAATTCACCCCTCCACTTT.